What follows is one T cell receptor beta chain and its context. V lost 4 bases, J lost 6 bases, and 5 bases stayed unmatched. Germline CDR1 and CDR2: MNHNY and SVGAGI (reference sequence). This CDR3 has 14 amino acids. Under the authors' procedure: Researchers report that nucleated cell counts were estimated from reference gene primer amplification. Produced via immunoSEQ multiplex PCR; TCRdb's table is partial and in-frame only. Clone size and the V and J calls come from that table; the DNA yielded D and trimming. The sample consists of about 300,000 clones, approximately 88% of them appearing once. This specimen belongs to a study of blood T cell repertoires in COVID-19. Overall study: COVID-19 samples, acute and convalescent, were from the United States, Italy and Spain.

This chain joins TRBV6-6 and TRBJ2-3; 9 nucleotides match TRBD2. Sample: peripheral blood. The clonotype originates from a man in his late teens or twenties who had recovered from COVID-19. The CDR3 DNA follows: TGTGCCAGCAGTTCAGCGGGAGGACTTGATACGCAGTATTTT. Residues: CASSSAGGLDTQYF.